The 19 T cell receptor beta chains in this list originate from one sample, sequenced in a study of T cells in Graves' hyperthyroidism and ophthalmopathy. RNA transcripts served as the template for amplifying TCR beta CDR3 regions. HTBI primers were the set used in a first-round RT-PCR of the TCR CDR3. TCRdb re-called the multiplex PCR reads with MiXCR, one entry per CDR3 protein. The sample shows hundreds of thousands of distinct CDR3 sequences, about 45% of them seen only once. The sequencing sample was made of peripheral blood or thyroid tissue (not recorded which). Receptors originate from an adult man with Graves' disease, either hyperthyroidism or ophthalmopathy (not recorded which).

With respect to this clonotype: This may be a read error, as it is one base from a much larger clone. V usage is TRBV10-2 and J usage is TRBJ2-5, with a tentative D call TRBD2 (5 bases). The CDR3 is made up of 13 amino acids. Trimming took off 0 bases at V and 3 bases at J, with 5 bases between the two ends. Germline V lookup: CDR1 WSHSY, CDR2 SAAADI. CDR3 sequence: CASSESGEETQYF. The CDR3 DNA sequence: TGCGCCAGCAGTGAGTCGGGAGAAGAGACCCAGTACTTC.

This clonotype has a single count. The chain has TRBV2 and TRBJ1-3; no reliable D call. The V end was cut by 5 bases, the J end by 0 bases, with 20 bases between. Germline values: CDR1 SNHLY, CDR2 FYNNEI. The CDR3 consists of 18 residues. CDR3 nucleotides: TGTGCCAGCAGTTACAACCAAAGGGTGGCTAGCTCTGGAAACACCATATATTTT. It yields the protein CASSYNQRVASSGNTIYF.

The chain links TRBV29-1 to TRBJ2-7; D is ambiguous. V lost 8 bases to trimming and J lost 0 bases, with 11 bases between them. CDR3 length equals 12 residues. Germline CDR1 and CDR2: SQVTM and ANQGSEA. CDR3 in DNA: TGCAGCAGTTTCGGCAGCTCCTACGAGCAGTACTTC. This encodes CSSFGSSYEQYF.

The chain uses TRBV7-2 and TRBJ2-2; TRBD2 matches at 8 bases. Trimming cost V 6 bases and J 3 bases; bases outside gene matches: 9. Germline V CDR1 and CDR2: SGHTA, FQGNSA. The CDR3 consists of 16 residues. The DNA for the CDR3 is TGTGCCAGCAGTCGGCGGGCGGGGGGATACACCGGGGAGCTGTTTTTT. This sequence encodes CASSRRAGGYTGELFF.

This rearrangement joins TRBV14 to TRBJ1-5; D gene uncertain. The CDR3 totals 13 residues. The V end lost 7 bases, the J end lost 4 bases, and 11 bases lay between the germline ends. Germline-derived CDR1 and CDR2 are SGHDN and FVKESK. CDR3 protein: CASNPSQNQPQHF. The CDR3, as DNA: TGTGCCAGCAACCCGAGCCAAAATCAGCCCCAGCATTTT.

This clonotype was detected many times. In nucleotides, the CDR3 is TGTGCCAGCAGCCACCGGGACAGGGTTTTCGGTGGCTACACCTTC. Translating it yields CASSHRDRVFGGYTF. The V gene is TRBV7-9, the J gene TRBJ1-2; 9 nucleotides match TRBD1. The CDR3 consists of 15 residues. CDR1 and CDR2 (germline): SEHNR, FQNEAQ (reference sequence). After removal of 5 bases from V and 7 bases from J, the junction contained 11 bases not matched to a gene.

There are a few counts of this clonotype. The chain's CDR3 is CASSQAWEGRGEQYF. The CDR3 DNA reads TGTGCCAGCAGCCAAGCGTGGGAGGGGAGGGGCGAGCAGTACTTC. The chain joins TRBV13 to TRBJ2-7; 7 bases line up with TRBD2. Germline V gene data show CDR1 as PRHDT and CDR2 as FYEKMQ (reference sequence). Trimming removed 5 bases from V and 6 bases from J; junction bases left unmatched: 13. The CDR3 contains 15 residues.

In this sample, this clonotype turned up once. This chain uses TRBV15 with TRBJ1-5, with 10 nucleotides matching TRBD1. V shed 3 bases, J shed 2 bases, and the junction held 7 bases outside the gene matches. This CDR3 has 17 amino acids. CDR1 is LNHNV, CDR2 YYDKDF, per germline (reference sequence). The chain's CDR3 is CATSSPGTGEGNQPQHF. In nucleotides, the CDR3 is TGTGCCACCAGCAGCCCCGGGACAGGGGAAGGCAATCAGCCCCAGCATTTT.

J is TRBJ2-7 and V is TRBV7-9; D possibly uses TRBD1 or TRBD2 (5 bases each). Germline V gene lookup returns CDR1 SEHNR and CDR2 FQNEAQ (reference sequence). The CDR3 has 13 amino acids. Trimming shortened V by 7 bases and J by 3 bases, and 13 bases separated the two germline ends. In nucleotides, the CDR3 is TGTGCCAGCAACCCGGGACGGGGCTACGAGCAGTACTTC. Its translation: CASNPGRGYEQYF.

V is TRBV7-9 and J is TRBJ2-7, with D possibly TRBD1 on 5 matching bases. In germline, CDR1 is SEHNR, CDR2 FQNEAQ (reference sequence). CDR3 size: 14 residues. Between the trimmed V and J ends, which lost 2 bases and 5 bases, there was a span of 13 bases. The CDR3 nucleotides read TGTGCCAGCAGCTTACAAGGACACGCAGACGAGCAGTACTTC. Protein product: CASSLQGHADEQYF.

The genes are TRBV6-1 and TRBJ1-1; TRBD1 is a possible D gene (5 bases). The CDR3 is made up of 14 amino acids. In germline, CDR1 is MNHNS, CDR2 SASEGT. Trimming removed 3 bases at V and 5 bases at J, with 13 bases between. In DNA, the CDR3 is TGTGCCAGCAGTGAGACCGGGGCCGGGACTGAAGCTTTCTTT. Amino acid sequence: CASSETGAGTEAFF.

CDR3 in amino acids: CASTLGDTIYF. DNA of the CDR3: TGTGCCAGCACCCTCGGGGACACCATATATTTT. This chain joins TRBV7-9 and TRBJ1-3; D unclear. The CDR3 covers 11 residues. V lost 7 bases and J lost 8, with 9 bases in between. Germline CDR1 and CDR2: SEHNR and FQNEAQ (reference sequence).

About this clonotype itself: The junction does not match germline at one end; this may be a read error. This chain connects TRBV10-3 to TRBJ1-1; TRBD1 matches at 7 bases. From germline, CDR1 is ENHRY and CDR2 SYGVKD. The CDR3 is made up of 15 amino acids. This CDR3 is CASSSIDREGTEAFF. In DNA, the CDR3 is TGTGCCAGCAGTTCTATAGACAGGGAGGGCACTGAAGCTTTCTTT.

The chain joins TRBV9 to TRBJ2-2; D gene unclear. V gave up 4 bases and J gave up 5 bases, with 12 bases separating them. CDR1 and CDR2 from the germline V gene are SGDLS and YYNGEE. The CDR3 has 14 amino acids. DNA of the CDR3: TGTGCCAGCAGCTTAGGCCTAAAGACCGGGGAGCTGTTTTTT. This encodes CASSLGLKTGELFF.

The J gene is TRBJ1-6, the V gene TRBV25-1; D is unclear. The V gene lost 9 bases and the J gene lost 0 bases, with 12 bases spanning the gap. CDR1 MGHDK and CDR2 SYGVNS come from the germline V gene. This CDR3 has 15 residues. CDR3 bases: TGTGCCAGTAGTATTGGAAGCTCCTATAATTCACCCCTCCACTTT. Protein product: CASSIGSSYNSPLHF.

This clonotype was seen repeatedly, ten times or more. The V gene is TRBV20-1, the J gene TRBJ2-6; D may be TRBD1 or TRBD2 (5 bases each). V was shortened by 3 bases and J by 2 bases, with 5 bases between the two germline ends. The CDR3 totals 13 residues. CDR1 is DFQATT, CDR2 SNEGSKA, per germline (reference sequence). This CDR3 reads CSARGPGANVLTF. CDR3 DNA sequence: TGCAGTGCTAGGGGACCTGGGGCCAACGTCCTGACTTTC.

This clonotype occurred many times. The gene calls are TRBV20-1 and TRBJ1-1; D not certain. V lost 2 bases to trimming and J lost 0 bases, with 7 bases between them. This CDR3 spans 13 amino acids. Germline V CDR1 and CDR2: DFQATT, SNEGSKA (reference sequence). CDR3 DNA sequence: TGCAGTGCTAGATGGACCGTGAACACTGAAGCTTTCTTT. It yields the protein CSARWTVNTEAFF.

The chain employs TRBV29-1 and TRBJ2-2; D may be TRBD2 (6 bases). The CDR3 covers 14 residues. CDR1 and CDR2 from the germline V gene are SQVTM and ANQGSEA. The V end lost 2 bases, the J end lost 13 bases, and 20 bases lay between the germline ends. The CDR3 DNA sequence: TGCAGCGTTGAACTGATGGGAGGAGGGGTAGGGCTGTTTTTT. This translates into CSVELMGGGVGLFF.

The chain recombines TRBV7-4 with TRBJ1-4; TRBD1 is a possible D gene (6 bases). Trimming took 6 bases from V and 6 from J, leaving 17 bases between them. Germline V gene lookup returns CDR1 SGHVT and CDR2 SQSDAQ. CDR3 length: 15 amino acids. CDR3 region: CASRLTGREDEKLFF. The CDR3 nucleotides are TGTGCCAGCAGACTAACAGGGCGAGAGGATGAAAAACTGTTTTTT.